These 2 T cell receptor beta chains share one sample of origin, sequenced in a study of blood T cell repertoires in COVID-19. Assay used: immunoSEQ multiplex PCR; TCRdb lists only in-frame clones, some missing. The sample has 110,000 or so clones, over 70% seen once. The sequenced material came from peripheral blood. These receptors originate from a man aged 45-60 years with acute or convalescent COVID-19.

Here the CDR3 reads CASSLQSTGNYGYTF. DNA for the CDR3: TGTGCCAGCAGTCTCCAATCAACAGGAAACTATGGCTACACCTTC. The chain employs TRBV27 and TRBJ1-2, with a weak D call TRBD1 (5 bases). V dropped 5 bases and J dropped 2 bases, with 15 bases sitting between them. The germline CDR1 and CDR2 sequences are MNHEY and SMNVEV (reference sequence). The CDR3 is 15 residues long.

The rearrangement links TRBV11-2 to TRBJ2-3, with D possibly matching TRBD2 (5 bases). Germline CDR1 reads SGHAT; CDR2 reads FQNNGV. CDR3 length: 16 residues. V was shortened by 4 bases and J by 0 bases, with 14 bases between the two germline ends. The CDR3 loop is CASSSGLDPSTDTQYF. The CDR3 DNA is TGTGCCAGCAGCTCAGGACTGGATCCTAGCACAGATACGCAGTATTTT.